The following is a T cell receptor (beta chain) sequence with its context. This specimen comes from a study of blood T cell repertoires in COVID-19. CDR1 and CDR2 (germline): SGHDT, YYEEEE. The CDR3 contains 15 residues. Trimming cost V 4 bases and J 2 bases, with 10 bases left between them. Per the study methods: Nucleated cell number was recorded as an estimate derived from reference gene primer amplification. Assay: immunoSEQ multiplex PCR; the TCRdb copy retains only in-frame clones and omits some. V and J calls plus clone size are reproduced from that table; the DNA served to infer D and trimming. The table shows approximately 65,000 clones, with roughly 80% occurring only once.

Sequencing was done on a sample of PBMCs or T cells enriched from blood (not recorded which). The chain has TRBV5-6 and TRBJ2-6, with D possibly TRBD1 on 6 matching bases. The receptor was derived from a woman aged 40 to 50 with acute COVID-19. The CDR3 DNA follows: TGTGCCAGCAGCCCGCAGGGGACTGGGGCCAACGTCCTGACTTTC. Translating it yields CASSPQGTGANVLTF.